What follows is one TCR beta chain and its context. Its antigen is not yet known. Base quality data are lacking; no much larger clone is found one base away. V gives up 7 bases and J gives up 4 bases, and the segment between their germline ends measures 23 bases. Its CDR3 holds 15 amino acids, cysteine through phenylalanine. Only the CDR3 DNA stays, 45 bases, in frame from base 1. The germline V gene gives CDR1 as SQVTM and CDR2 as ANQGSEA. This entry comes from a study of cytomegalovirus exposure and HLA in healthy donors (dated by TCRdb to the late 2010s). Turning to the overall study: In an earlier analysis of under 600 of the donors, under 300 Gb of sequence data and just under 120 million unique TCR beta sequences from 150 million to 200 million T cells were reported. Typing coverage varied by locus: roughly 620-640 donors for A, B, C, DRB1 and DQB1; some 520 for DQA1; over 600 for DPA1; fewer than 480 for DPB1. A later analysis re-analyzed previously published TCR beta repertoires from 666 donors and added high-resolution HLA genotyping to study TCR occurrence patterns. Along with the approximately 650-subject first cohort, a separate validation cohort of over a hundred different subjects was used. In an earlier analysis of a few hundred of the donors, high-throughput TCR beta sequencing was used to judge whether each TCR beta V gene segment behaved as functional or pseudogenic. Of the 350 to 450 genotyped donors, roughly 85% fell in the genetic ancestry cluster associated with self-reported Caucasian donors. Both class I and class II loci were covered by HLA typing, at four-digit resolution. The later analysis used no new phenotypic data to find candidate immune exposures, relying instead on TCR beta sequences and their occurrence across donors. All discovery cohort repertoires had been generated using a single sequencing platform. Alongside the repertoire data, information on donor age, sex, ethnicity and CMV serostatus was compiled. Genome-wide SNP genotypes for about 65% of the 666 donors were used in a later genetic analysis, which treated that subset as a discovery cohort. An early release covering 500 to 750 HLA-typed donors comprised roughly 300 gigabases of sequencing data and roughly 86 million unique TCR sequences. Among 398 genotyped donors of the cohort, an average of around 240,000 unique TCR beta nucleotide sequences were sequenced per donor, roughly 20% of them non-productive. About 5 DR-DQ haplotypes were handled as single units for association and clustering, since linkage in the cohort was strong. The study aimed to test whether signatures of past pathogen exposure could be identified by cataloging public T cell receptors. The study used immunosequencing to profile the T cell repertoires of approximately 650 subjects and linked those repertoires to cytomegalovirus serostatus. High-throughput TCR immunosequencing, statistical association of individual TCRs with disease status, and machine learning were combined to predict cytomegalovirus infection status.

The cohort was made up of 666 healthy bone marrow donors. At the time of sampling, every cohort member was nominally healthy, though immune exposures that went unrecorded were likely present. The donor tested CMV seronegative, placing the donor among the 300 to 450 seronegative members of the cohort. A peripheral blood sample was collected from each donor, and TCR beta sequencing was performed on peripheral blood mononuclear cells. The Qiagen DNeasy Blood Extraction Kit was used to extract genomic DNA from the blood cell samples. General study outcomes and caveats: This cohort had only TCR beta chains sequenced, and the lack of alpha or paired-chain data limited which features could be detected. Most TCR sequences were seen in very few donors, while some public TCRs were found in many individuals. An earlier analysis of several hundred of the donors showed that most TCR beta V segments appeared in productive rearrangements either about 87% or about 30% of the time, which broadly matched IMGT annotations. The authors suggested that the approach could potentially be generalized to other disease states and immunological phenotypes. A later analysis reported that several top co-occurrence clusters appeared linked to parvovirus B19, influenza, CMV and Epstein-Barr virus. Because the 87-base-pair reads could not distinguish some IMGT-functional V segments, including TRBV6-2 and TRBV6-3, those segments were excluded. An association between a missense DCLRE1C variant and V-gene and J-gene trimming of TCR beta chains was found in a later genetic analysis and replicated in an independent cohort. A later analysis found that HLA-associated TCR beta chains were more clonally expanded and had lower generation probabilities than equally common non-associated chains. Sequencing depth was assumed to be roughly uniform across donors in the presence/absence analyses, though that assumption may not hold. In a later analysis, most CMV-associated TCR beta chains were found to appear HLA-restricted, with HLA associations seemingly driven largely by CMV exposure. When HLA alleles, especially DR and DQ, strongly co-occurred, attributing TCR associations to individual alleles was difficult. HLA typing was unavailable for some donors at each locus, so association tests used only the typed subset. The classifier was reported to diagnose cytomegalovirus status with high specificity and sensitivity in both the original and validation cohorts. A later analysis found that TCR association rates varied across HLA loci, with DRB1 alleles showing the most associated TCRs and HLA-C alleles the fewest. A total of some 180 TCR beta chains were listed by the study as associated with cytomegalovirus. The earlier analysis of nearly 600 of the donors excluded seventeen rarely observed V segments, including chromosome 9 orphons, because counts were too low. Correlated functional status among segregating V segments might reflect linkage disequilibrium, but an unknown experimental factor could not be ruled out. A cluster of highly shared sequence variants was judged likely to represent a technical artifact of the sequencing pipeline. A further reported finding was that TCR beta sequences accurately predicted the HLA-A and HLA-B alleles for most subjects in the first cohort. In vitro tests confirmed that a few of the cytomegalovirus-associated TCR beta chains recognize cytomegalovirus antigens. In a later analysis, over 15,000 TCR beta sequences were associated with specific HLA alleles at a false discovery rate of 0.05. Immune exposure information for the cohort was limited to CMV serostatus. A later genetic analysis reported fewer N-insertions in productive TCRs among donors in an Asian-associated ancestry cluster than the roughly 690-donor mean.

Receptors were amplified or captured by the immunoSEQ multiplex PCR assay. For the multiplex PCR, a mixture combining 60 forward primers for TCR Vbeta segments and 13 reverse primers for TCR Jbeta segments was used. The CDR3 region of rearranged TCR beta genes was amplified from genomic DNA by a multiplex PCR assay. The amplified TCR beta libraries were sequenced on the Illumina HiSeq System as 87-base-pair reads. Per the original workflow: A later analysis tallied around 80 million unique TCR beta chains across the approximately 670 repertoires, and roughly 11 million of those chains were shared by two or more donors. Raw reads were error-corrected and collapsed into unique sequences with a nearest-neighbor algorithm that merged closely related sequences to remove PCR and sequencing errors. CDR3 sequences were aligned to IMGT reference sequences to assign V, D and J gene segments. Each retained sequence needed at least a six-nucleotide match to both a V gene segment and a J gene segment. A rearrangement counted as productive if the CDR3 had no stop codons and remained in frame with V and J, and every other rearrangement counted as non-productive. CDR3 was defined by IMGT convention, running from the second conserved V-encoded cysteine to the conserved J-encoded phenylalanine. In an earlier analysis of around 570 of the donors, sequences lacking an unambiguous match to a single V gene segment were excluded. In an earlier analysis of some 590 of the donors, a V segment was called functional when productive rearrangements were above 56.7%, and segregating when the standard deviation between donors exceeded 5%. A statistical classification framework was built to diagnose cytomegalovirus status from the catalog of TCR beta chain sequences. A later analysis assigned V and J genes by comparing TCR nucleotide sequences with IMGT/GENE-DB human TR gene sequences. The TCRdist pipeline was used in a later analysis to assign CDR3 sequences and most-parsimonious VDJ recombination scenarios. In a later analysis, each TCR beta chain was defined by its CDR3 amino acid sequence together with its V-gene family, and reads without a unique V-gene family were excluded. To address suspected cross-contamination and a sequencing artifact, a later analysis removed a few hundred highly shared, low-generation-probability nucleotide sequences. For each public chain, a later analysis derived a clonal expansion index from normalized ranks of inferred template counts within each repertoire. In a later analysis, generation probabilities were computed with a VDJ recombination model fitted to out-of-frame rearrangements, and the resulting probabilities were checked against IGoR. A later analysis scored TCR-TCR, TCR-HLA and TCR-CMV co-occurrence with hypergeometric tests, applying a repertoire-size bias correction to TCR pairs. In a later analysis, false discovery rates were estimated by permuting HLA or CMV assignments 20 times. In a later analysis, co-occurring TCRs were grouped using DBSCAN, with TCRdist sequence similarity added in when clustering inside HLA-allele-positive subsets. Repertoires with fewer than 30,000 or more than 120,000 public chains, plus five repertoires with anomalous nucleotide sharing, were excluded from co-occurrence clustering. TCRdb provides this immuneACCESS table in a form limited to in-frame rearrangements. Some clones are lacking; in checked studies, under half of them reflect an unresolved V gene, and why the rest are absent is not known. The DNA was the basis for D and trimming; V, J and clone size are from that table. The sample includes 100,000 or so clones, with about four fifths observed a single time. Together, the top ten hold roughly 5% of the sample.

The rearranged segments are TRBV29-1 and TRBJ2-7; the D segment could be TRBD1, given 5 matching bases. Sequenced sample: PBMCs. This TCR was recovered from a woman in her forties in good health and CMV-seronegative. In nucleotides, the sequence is TGCAGCGCATATATTGAGAACAGGCTGAGATACGAGCAGTACTTC. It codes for CSAYIENRLRYEQYF.